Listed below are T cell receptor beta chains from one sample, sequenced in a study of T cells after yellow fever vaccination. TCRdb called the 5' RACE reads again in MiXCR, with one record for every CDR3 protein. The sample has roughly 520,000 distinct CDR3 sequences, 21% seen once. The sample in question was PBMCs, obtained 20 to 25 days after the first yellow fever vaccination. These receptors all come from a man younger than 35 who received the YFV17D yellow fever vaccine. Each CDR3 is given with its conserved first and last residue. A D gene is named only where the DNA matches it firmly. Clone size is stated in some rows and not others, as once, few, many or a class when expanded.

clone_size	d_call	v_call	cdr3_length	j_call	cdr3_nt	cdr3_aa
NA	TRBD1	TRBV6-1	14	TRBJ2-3	TGTGCCAGCCGGACCGGGACAGGGTCAGATACGCAGTATTTT	CASRTGTGSDTQYF
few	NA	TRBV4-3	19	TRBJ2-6	TGCGCCAGCAGCCAAGATTGGTCGTACGTCCCCTCTGGGGCCAACGTCCTGACTTTC	CASSQDWSYVPSGANVLTF
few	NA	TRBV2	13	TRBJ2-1	TGTGCTATCGGGGAGACTTCCTACAATGAGCAGTTCTTC	CAIGETSYNEQFF
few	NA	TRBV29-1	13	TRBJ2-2	TGCAGCGTCGGCAGGGGAGGTACCGGGGAGCTGTTTTTT	CSVGRGGTGELFF
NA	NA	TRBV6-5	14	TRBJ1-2	TGTGCCAGCAGTTACGGCCTAGCTAACTATGGCTACACCTTC	CASSYGLANYGYTF
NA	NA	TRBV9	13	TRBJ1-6	TGTGCCAGCAGCGTAGGAGGAGGGACACCCCTCCACTTT	CASSVGGGTPLHF
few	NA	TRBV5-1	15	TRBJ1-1	TGCGCCAGCAGCCCACTACAGGGCATGAGCACTGAAGCTTTCTTT	CASSPLQGMSTEAFF
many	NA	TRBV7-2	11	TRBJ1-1	TGTGCCAGCAGCTTATACACTGAAGCTTTCTTT	CASSLYTEAFF
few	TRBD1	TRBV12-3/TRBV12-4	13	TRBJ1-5	TGTGCCAGCAGTGGGACAGTTAATCAGCCCCAGCATTTT	CASSGTVNQPQHF
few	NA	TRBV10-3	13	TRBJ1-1	TGTGCCATCAGCAGTGTGTCGAGCACTGAAGCTTTCTTT	CAISSVSSTEAFF
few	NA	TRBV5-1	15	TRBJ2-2	TGCGCCAGCAGCTTGGAAGTCCTAGGCACCGGGGAGCTGTTTTTT	CASSLEVLGTGELFF
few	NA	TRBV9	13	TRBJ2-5	TGTGCCAGCAGCGTAAGAGACACCAAGGCCCAGTACTTC	CASSVRDTKAQYF
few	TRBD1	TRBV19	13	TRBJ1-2	TGTGCCAGTTTGGGGGACAGCTTCTATGGCTACACCTTC	CASLGDSFYGYTF
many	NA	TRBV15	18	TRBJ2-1	TGTGCCACCAGCAGAGAGTCGTGGGCTAGACAACGATACAATGAGCAGTTCTTC	CATSRESWARQRYNEQFF
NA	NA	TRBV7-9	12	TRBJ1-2	TGTGCCAGCAGCCTGACAAACCATGGCTACACCTTC	CASSLTNHGYTF
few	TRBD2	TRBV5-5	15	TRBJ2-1	TGTGCCAGCAGCTTAAGCAGCGGGGGGGCTGGTGAGCAGTTCTTC	CASSLSSGGAGEQFF
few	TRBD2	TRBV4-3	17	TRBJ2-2	TGCGCCAGCAGCCAAGGAGCGGGGGGGCCCAACACCGGGGAGCTGTTTTTT	CASSQGAGGPNTGELFF
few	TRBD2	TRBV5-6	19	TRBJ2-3	TGTGCCAGCAGCTTGAAGCCCATTACTAGCGAAGGATGGACAGATACGCAGTATTTT	CASSLKPITSEGWTDTQYF
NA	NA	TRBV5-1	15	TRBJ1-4	TGCGCCAGCAGCTTGGATCCAAGCCGAAATGAAAAACTGTTTTTT	CASSLDPSRNEKLFF
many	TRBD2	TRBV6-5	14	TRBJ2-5	TGTGCCAGCAGTTTGGGACTAGTCCAAGAGACCCAGTACTTC	CASSLGLVQETQYF
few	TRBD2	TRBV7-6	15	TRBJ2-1	TGTGCCAGCAGCCAGGGACTAGGGAGCCCGAATGAGCAGTTCTTC	CASSQGLGSPNEQFF
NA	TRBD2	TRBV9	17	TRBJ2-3	TGTGCCAGCAGCGTAGAATTGGCTAGCGGGCGCACAGATACGCAGTATTTT	CASSVELASGRTDTQYF
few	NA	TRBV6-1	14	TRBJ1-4	TGTGCCAGCAGTGAAGCGCAAGGGGCCGATGAGCTGTTTTTT	CASSEAQGADELFF
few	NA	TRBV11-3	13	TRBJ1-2	TGTGCCAGCAGCTTAGCAACAGGAACGGGCTACACCTTC	CASSLATGTGYTF
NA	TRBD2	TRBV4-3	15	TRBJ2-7	TGCGCCAGCAGCCAAGGGTCTAGCGGGGCATACGAGCAGTACTTC	CASSQGSSGAYEQYF
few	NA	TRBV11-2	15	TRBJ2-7	TGTGCCAGCAGCTTAGGTCGAGGGAGCTCCTACGAGCAGTACTTC	CASSLGRGSSYEQYF
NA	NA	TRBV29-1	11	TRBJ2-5	TGCAGCGTTGAGAGGGACGAGACCCAGTACTTC	CSVERDETQYF
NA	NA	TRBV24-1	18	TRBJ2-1	TGTGCCACCAGTGATACCTATCGGGGGCCACATACCTACAATGAGCAGTTCTTC	CATSDTYRGPHTYNEQFF
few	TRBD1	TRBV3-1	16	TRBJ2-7	TGTGCCAGCAGCCACGGGAATCGGGACAGGGGCTACGAGCAGTACTTC	CASSHGNRDRGYEQYF
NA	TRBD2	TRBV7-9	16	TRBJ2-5	TGTGCCAGCAGCTTGGCGGCGGGGGAGGCCCAAGAGACCCAGTACTTC	CASSLAAGEAQETQYF
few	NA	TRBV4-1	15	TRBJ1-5	TGCGCCAGCAGCCAAGGGGAATGGGGGGGACAGCCCCAGCATTTT	CASSQGEWGGQPQHF
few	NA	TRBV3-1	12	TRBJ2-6	TGTGCCAGCAGCCAAGAGCAGACACTCTGGGCTTTC	CASSQEQTLWAF
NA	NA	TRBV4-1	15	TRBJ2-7	TGCGCCAGCAGCCAAGAAGACTTTAGCTCCTACGAGCAGTACTTC	CASSQEDFSSYEQYF
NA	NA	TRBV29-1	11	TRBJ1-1	TGCAGCGTTGACCCTTCCCAGGGAGCTTTCTTT	CSVDPSQGAFF
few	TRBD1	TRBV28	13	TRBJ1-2	TGTGCCAGCAGGGAGACAGGGTCTGAGAGCTACACCTTC	CASRETGSESYTF
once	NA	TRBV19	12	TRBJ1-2	TGTGCCACCGGCTCGGGGAACTATGGCTACACCTTC	CATGSGNYGYTF
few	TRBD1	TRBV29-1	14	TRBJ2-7	TGCAGCGTCCGGCCGGGACAGGCCTTAATCGAGCAGTACTTC	CSVRPGQALIEQYF
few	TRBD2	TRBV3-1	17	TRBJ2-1	TGTGCCAGCAGCCCATCTAGCGGGGGGCCCGCCTACAATGAGCAGTTCTTC	CASSPSSGGPAYNEQFF
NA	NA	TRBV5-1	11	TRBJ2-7	TGCGCCAGCCGGGGTTTCTACGAGCAGTACTTC	CASRGFYEQYF
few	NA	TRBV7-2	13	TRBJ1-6	TGTGCCAGCAGCTTCTATAGAGAATCACCCCTCCACTTT	CASSFYRESPLHF
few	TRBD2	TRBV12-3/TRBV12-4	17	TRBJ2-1	TGTGCCAGCAGACCGCGGATGAGCGGGGGGCGATACAATGAGCAGTTCTTC	CASRPRMSGGRYNEQFF
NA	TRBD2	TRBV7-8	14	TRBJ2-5	TGTGCCAGCAGCCCGGGGGGGCCCAGAGAGACCCAGTACTTC	CASSPGGPRETQYF